This is a list of T cell receptor beta chains from one sample in a study of OX40 agonist ivuxolimab in advanced cancers. The protocol was immunoSEQ multiplex PCR, while the TCRdb copy is restricted to in-frame clones and leaves out a portion. Here the sample spans roughly 80,000 clones, approximately 93% being singletons. The sample was CD4+ or CD8+ T cells sorted from blood, taken in a trial of the OX40 agonist ivuxolimab. The receptor set was obtained from an adult with an advanced solid tumor such as melanoma, head and neck, liver or kidney cancer. The CDR3 runs from the conserved cysteine through the conserved F or W. D genes are given only for firm matches. A clone size is listed for some rows: how often the clone was seen (once, few, many), or a class if it is expanded.

once	-	TRBV9	TRBJ2-7	CASSVGQVHEQYF	TGTGCCAGCAGCGTAGGACAGGTCCACGAGCAGTACTTC
once	-	TRBV12-2	TRBJ1-2	CASRFPLGQAPFYGYTF	TGTGCAAGTCGCTTCCCCTTAGGGCAGGCACCCTTCTATGGCTACACCTTC
-	TRBD1	TRBV27	TRBJ2-7	CASSLGTGGNEQYF	TGTGCCAGCAGTTTGGGGACAGGGGGCAACGAGCAGTACTTC
-	-	TRBV5-1	TRBJ1-1	CASSPGGTEAFF	TGCGCCAGCAGCCCGGGAGGGACTGAAGCTTTCTTT
-	TRBD1	TRBV4-3	TRBJ2-3	CASSQEDRGFTDTQYF	TGCGCCAGCAGCCAAGAGGACAGGGGATTCACAGATACGCAGTATTTT
few	TRBD1	TRBV19	TRBJ1-6	CASAGTENSPLHF	TGTGCCAGTGCCGGGACAGAGAATTCACCCCTCCACTTT
-	-	TRBV11-3	TRBJ1-1	CASSLTTNTEAFF	TGTGCCAGCAGCTTGACAACCAACACTGAAGCTTTCTTT
-	TRBD1	TRBV7-2	TRBJ1-1	CASSPRILTGAVFTEAFF	TGTGCCAGCAGCCCGAGGATTCTGACAGGGGCAGTTTTTACTGAAGCTTTCTTT
once	-	TRBV29-1	TRBJ1-2	CSVQQGDYGYTF	TGCAGCGTTCAACAGGGCGACTATGGCTACACCTTC
-	TRBD1	TRBV6-4	TRBJ1-2	CASRPRQGDNYGYTF	TGTGCCAGCAGGCCTCGACAGGGGGACAACTATGGCTACACCTTC
-	-	TRBV6-5	TRBJ2-5	CASSYRFQRNQETQYF	TGTGCCAGCAGTTACAGGTTCCAGAGGAACCAAGAGACCCAGTACTTC
-	-	TRBV30	TRBJ2-1	CAWSDYRGEQFF	TGTGCCTGGAGTGACTATCGTGGTGAGCAGTTCTTC
-	TRBD1	TRBV5-1	TRBJ2-7	CASSLGGQGSYEQYF	TGCGCCAGCAGCTTGGGGGGACAGGGGTCCTACGAGCAGTACTTC
-	TRBD1	TRBV27	TRBJ2-7	CASSLGQGPYEQYF	TGTGCCAGCAGTTTGGGACAGGGACCCTACGAGCAGTACTTC
-	-	TRBV6-6	TRBJ1-4	CASKARGQNEKLFF	TGTGCCAGCAAAGCCAGGGGCCAAAATGAAAAACTGTTTTTT
few	TRBD1	TRBV2	TRBJ1-4	CASRLTGGIEKLFF	TGTGCCAGCAGGTTGACAGGGGGGATTGAAAAACTGTTTTTT
-	TRBD2	TRBV4-2	TRBJ2-3	CASSQDPLSSGRTDTQYF	TGTGCCAGCAGCCAAGACCCCCTATCTAGCGGGAGAACAGATACGCAGTATTTT
few	-	TRBV9	TRBJ2-5	CASSVGGNRYQETQYF	TGTGCCAGCAGCGTAGGGGGGAACCGGTACCAAGAGACCCAGTACTTC
-	TRBD1	TRBV9	TRBJ1-2	CASSVLSGGRLGYTF	TGTGCCAGCAGCGTATTGTCAGGGGGCCGTTTAGGCTACACCTTC
-	-	TRBV4-3	TRBJ1-1	CASSQEGRVDTEAFF	TGCGCCAGCAGCCAAGAAGGCAGGGTGGACACTGAAGCTTTCTTT